One sample yielded the 24 T cell receptor beta chains listed below, sequenced in a study of identical twins. TCRdb reprocessed the 5' RACE reads with MiXCR, giving one entry per CDR3 protein. The data hold more than 1.5 million distinct CDR3 sequences, with less than 35% observed a single time. Sequencing was done on a sample of cord blood. All receptors derive from a newborn girl in good health.

This clonotype was counted ten times or more. This chain links TRBV10-3 with TRBJ2-7, with D hard to call. Germline V gene lookup returns CDR1 ENHRY and CDR2 SYGVKD. The CDR3 runs 12 residues. Trimming removed 2 bases from V and 3 bases from J, with 5 bases in between. The CDR3 DNA reads TGTGCCATCAGTGAGGGCTACTACGAGCAGTACTTC. This sequence encodes CAISEGYYEQYF.

This clonotype has a count of ten or more. This chain joins TRBV27 and TRBJ2-7; possible D gene TRBD2, 6 bases. Germline loops: CDR1 MNHEY, CDR2 SMNVEV (reference sequence). The V gene lost 4 bases and the J gene lost 3 bases, with 13 bases spanning the gap. CDR3 length equals 14 residues. The CDR3 sequence is CASSSGGGYYEQYF. In DNA form, the CDR3 reads TGTGCCAGCAGTTCTGGGGGAGGCTACTACGAGCAGTACTTC.

This clonotype was seen more than once but under ten times. The rearrangement joins TRBV6-1 to TRBJ2-3; TRBD2 matches at 7 bases. The CDR3 is made up of 18 amino acids. The germline gives CDR1 MNHNS, CDR2 SASEGT. V shed 6 bases and J 0 bases; nucleotides not matched to a gene: 15. The CDR3 DNA is TGTGCCAGCAGCAGCGTCGGGATTGGAGCGGGAAGCACAGATACGCAGTATTTT. Protein: CASSSVGIGAGSTDTQYF.

J is TRBJ1-2 and V is TRBV5-1; D gene ambiguous. The CDR3 has 12 amino acids. Germline lookup yields CDR1 SGHRS and CDR2 YFSETQ. V was clipped by 9 bases and J by 1 base, with 10 bases between them. The DNA for the CDR3 is TGCGCCACCGGCGAAAATAACTATGGCTACACCTTC. Its protein is CATGENNYGYTF. Full variable domain (remainder filled in from reference TRBV5-1 and TRBJ1-2): KAGVTQTPRYLIKTRGQQVTLSCSPISGHRSVSWYQQTPGQGLQFLFEYFSETQRNKGNFPGRFSGRQFSNSRSEMNVSTLELGDSALYLCATGENNYGYTFGSGTRLTVV.

This clonotype has ten or more counts. The V and J genes are TRBV9 and TRBJ2-1; possibly TRBD1 for D (6 bases). The CDR3 has 14 residues. V lost 2 bases to trimming and J lost 8 bases, with 14 bases between them. CDR1 and CDR2 (germline): SGDLS, YYNGEE. CDR3 nucleotide sequence: TGTGCCAGCAGCGTCACAGGGACCTGGGATGAGCAGTTCTTC. This gives the protein CASSVTGTWDEQFF.

CDR3 protein: CASSLIVAGSYNEQFF. CDR3 nucleotides: TGTGCCAGCAGTTTAATTGTAGCGGGATCCTACAATGAGCAGTTCTTC. The chain links TRBV28 to TRBJ2-1; 8 bases match TRBD2. Germline V gene sequence: CDR1 MDHEN, CDR2 SYDVKM. This CDR3 has 16 amino acids. Trimming took 2 bases from V and 1 from J; bases not matched to a gene: 4.

The chain employs TRBV24-1 and TRBJ2-5, with no clear D. CDR1 is KGHDR, CDR2 SFDVKD, per germline. Trimming took 0 bases from V and 9 from J, leaving 7 bases between them. The CDR3 totals 12 residues. In nucleotides, the CDR3 is TGTGCCACCAGTGATTTGGGATTGTCCCAGTACTTC. Residues: CATSDLGLSQYF.

The chain carries TRBV6-5 and TRBJ2-2; possibly TRBD2 for D (6 bases). Germline CDR1 reads MNHEY; CDR2 reads SVGAGI. The CDR3 length is 15 residues. Trimming left V 5 bases short and J 0 bases short, with 10 bases between. CDR3 nucleotides: TGTGCCAGCAGTGCAGGGACTCCGAACACCGGGGAGCTGTTTTTT. Translation gives CASSAGTPNTGELFF.

V is TRBV7-2 and J is TRBJ1-3; D is perhaps TRBD1 (6 bases). The V end was cut by 0 bases, the J end by 0 bases, with 9 bases between. Germline CDR1 reads SGHTA; CDR2 reads FQGNSA. The CDR3 runs 16 residues. The CDR3 protein is CASSLAPGASGNTIYF. The DNA of the CDR3 is TGTGCCAGCAGCTTAGCGCCGGGGGCCTCTGGAAACACCATATATTTT.

Only a few counts were recorded for this clonotype. The chain couples TRBV5-1 to TRBJ2-1; TRBD2 aligns across 9 bases. This CDR3 comprises 14 residues. The junction had 5 bases not matched to a gene; V was cut back by 0 bases and J by 10 bases. Germline V gene sequence: CDR1 SGHRS, CDR2 YFSETQ. CDR3 DNA: TGCGCCAGCAGCTTGGTCCTAGCGGGACCCGAGCAGTTCTTC. Encoded protein: CASSLVLAGPEQFF.

V and J are TRBV4-1 and TRBJ2-5; 8 bases fit TRBD1. Per the germline V gene, CDR1 is MGHRA and CDR2 is YSYEKL. The trim removed 2 bases at V and 5 bases at J, leaving 7 bases unmatched. The CDR3 contains 15 residues. CDR3 in amino acids: CASSQPSRGPETQYF. CDR3 nucleotide sequence: TGCGCCAGCAGCCAACCTAGCAGGGGGCCGGAGACCCAGTACTTC.

The CDR3, as DNA: TGCGCCAGCAGCCATAAGACAGGGGACGAGCAGTACTTC. This sequence encodes CASSHKTGDEQYF. The chain couples TRBV4-1 to TRBJ2-7, with TRBD1 matching over 8 bases. The CDR3 covers 13 residues. From germline, CDR1 is MGHRA and CDR2 YSYEKL. Trimming took 3 bases from V and 5 from J; bases not matched to a gene: 3.

This clonotype appeared a few times. V and J are TRBV10-3 and TRBJ2-1; 11 bases map to TRBD2. CDR1 is ENHRY and CDR2 is SYGVKD in the germline V gene. After removal of 3 bases from V and 5 bases from J, the junction contained 9 bases not matched to a gene. The CDR3 extends over 17 amino acids. The chain's CDR3 is CAISDRLAGTLHNEQFF. Here the CDR3 DNA reads TGTGCCATCAGTGACCGACTAGCGGGAACTCTACACAATGAGCAGTTCTTC.

The chain joins TRBV5-1 to TRBJ2-2; D perhaps matches TRBD2 (5 bases). V was pared by 5 bases and J by 5 bases, with 16 bases between. Germline V lookup: CDR1 SGHRS, CDR2 YFSETQ. This CDR3 has 15 amino acids. The CDR3 sequence: CASRRELGRTGELFF. The CDR3 DNA sequence: TGCGCCAGCAGGAGGGAGCTTGGCAGGACCGGGGAGCTGTTTTTT.

The chain couples TRBV6-1 to TRBJ1-2, with a weak D call TRBD1 (5 bases). Trimming left V 6 bases short and J 8 bases short, with 25 bases between. Germline V gene data show CDR1 as MNHNS and CDR2 as SASEGT. The CDR3 runs 16 residues. CDR3 nucleotide sequence: TGTGCCAGCAGCCCCCTCCTGGAGGGGTCATCGGGGGGCTACACCTTC. Its translation: CASSPLLEGSSGGYTF.

This clonotype was seen ten or more times. The gene calls are TRBV29-1 and TRBJ2-3; D is uncertain. Trimming removed 6 bases from V and 5 bases from J, with 6 bases in between. There are 10 residues in the CDR3. Germline V lookup: CDR1 SQVTM, CDR2 ANQGSEA. The CDR3 here is CSVSRDTQYF. The CDR3 coding sequence is TGCAGCGTCTCAAGAGATACGCAGTATTTT.

The CDR3 region has the DNA TGTGCCAGCAGTGAAGCGGGACACTTAAGGGGTCAGCCCCAGCATTTT. Protein sequence: CASSEAGHLRGQPQHF. The chain carries TRBV2 and TRBJ1-5; tentatively, D is TRBD1 (6 bases). V lost 0 bases and J lost 6, with 15 bases in between. CDR1 SNHLY and CDR2 FYNNEI come from the germline V gene. The CDR3 extends over 16 amino acids. Together with reference TRBV2 and TRBJ1-5, the CDR3 gives the full variable domain: EPEVTQTPSHQVTQMGQEVILRCVPISNHLYFYWYRQILGQKVEFLVSFYNNEISEKSEIFDDQFSVERPDGSNFTLKIRSTKLEDSAMYFCASSEAGHLRGQPQHFGDGTRLSIL.

This chain links TRBV20-1 with TRBJ2-3, with 7 bases identical to TRBD2. CDR1 and CDR2 (germline): DFQATT, SNEGSKA (reference sequence). This CDR3 region has 14 residues. V dropped 4 bases and J dropped 5; count of bases not matched to a gene: 9. The CDR3 loop reads CSATSSGYRDTQYF. The CDR3 DNA sequence: TGCAGTGCTACCTCTAGCGGTTATAGAGATACGCAGTATTTT.

This clonotype appeared a few times. The rearrangement joins TRBV20-1 to TRBJ2-3; a possible D gene is TRBD2 (6 bases). The germline V and J ends were trimmed by 3 bases and 2 bases, with 15 bases remaining between them. The CDR3 is 15 residues long. CDR1 and CDR2 from the germline V gene are DFQATT and SNEGSKA (reference sequence). This CDR3 reads CSASSLREATDTQYF. The CDR3 nucleotides read TGCAGTGCTAGCAGCCTTAGGGAGGCCACAGATACGCAGTATTTT.

There are a few counts of this clonotype. The CDR3 sequence is CSAILPGGGYNEQFF. The DNA of the CDR3 is TGCAGTGCCATCCTTCCGGGGGGAGGCTACAATGAGCAGTTCTTC. The rearrangement joins TRBV20-1 to TRBJ2-1; 7 nucleotides match TRBD2. This CDR3 spans 15 amino acids. Trimming cost V 6 bases and J 3 bases; bases outside gene matches: 11. Germline assignment: CDR1 DFQATT and CDR2 SNEGSKA (reference sequence).

This clonotype has more than one count but fewer than ten. The chain combines TRBV27 with TRBJ2-7; 7 bases align to TRBD1. The CDR3 consists of 15 residues. Germline values: CDR1 MNHEY, CDR2 SMNVEV (reference sequence). V shed 5 bases, J shed 7 bases, and the junction held 14 bases outside the gene matches. DNA of the CDR3: TGTGCCAGCAGTCTCCGACAGGGATTAAAAAGGGAGCAGTACTTC. It is translated as CASSLRQGLKREQYF.

The rearrangement links TRBV6-6 to TRBJ1-5; 9 nucleotides match TRBD1. Germline-derived CDR1 and CDR2 are MNHNY and SVGAGI (reference sequence). Trimming removed 6 bases from V and 3 bases from J; junction bases left unmatched: 6. CDR3 length equals 15 residues. CDR3 nucleotides: TGTGCCAGCAGACCCGGGACAGGGATCAATCAGCCCCAGCATTTT. Protein product: CASRPGTGINQPQHF.

V is TRBV19 and J is TRBJ1-5; D possibly corresponds to TRBD1 (5 bases). The ends were cut back, 10 bases at V and 1 base at J, with 20 bases in the middle. This CDR3 region has 16 residues. Looked up from germline, CDR1 is LNHDA and CDR2 is SQIVND (reference sequence). CDR3 nucleotide sequence: TGTGCCACTAAAAGGTCCGGGGCATTGAGCAATCAGCCCCAGCATTTT. Residues: CATKRSGALSNQPQHF.

This clonotype was counted only a few times. At one end, the junction sequence differs from germline, possibly due to a read error. The V gene is TRBV6-5, the J gene TRBJ2-1; no reliable D call. Looked up from germline, CDR1 is MNHEY and CDR2 is SVGAGI. This CDR3 has 14 residues. In nucleotides, the CDR3 is TGTTCCAGCAGTTACTTAAGCTCCTACAATGAGCAGTTCTTC. It encodes CSSSYLSSYNEQFF.